This T cell receptor beta chain emerged from a study of PD-L1 blockade in urothelial cancer. On the study more broadly: Blood analyses occurred 3 weeks (second dose) and 6 weeks post treatment start.

Study-level points and caveats: By 3 weeks, tumor-associated blood clones had expanded more in durable-benefit patients. Prediction of better survival came from below-median pretreatment blood TCR clonality.

TCRdb's copy holds only in-frame clones and misses some; the assay was immunoSEQ multiplex PCR. Of more than 90,000 clones in the sample, over 80% are singletons; the top ten hold approximately 8.4%. Noted time point: peripheral blood 6 weeks after treatment start. There were between 1 and 8 samples from each patient, taken pretreatment and on-treatment. The CDR3 runs 11 residues. Germline values: CDR1 LGHNT, CDR2 FRNRAP. V lost 6 bases and J 5 bases, leaving 5 bases between the germline ends. The table lists this clone with a few counts. As yet, its antigen is unknown. J is TRBJ2-1 and V is TRBV12-5; no reliable D call. The receptor was derived from a man aged 70 or older with urothelial cancer. The sample was PBMCs, taken around atezolizumab (anti-PD-L1) treatment. The CDR3: CASGIDNEQFF. The CDR3 nucleotides are TGTGCTAGTGGCATAGACAATGAGCAGTTCTTC.